A selection of T cell receptor beta chains follows, all from one sample in a study of T cell changes during pregnancy in multiple sclerosis. Profiling relied on immunoSEQ multiplex PCR, and the TCRdb table lists in-frame clones only, not all of them. Of around 50,000 clones listed, 92% are singletons. The material sequenced was CD4+ T cells from peripheral blood mononuclear cells, taken in the third trimester of pregnancy. These receptors were obtained from a female donor with multiple sclerosis, enrolled in a pregnancy study. Each CDR3 is given with its conserved first and last residue. The D gene is left open where the match is weak. The size of a clone is reported for some rows only, either as once, few or many, or as a class for expanded clones.

cdr3_length,v_call,j_call,clone_size,d_call,cdr3_nt,cdr3_aa
11,TRBV5-6,TRBJ1-2,.,.,TGTGCCAGCAGCTTACAGGATGGCTACACCTTC,CASSLQDGYTF
15,TRBV19,TRBJ2-1,.,TRBD1,TGTGCCAGTACTCACAGGGGGTCCCTAGCAAACGAGCAGTTCTTC,CASTHRGSLANEQFF
15,TRBV7-9,TRBJ2-7,.,.,TGTGCCAGCAGATCTATCCGGGACAAGTTCTACGAGCAGTACTTC,CASRSIRDKFYEQYF
14,TRBV7-2,TRBJ2-1,.,.,TGTGCCAGCAGCTTTGGACTGAAGAACAATGAGCAGTTCTTC,CASSFGLKNNEQFF
11,TRBV30,TRBJ2-1,once,.,TGTGCCTGGAGTCAAGGGAGGGAGCAGTTCTTC,CAWSQGREQFF
15,TRBV19,TRBJ2-5,.,TRBD1,TGTGCCAGTAGTCTCGGACAGGGGGAATCGGAGACCCAGTACTTC,CASSLGQGESETQYF
16,TRBV19,TRBJ2-1,.,TRBD2,TGTGCCAGTAGGCTACTAGCGGGGGGTGGGTACAATGAGCAGTTCTTC,CASRLLAGGGYNEQFF
16,TRBV19,TRBJ2-3,.,.,TGTGCCAGTAGTAAGCTCGGCCAGGGGCTTGCAGATACGCAGTATTTT,CASSKLGQGLADTQYF
14,TRBV5-6,TRBJ2-7,.,TRBD2,TGTGCCAGCAGCTCCAGCGGGGAAACCTACGAGCAGTACTTC,CASSSSGETYEQYF
17,TRBV5-4,TRBJ2-2,.,.,TGTGCCAGCAGCTCTGGGACACCCTCGGTTTCAACCGGGGAGCTGTTTTTT,CASSSGTPSVSTGELFF
16,TRBV6-4,TRBJ2-1,.,TRBD2,TGTGCCAGCAGCGGACTAGCGGGAGGCACCTACAATGAGCAGTTCTTC,CASSGLAGGTYNEQFF
15,TRBV4-1,TRBJ2-7,.,.,TGCGCCAGCAGCCAAGAGGGCCTCCCTTCCTACGAGCAGTACTTC,CASSQEGLPSYEQYF
16,TRBV7-8,TRBJ2-1,.,.,TGTGCCAGCAGAGTTAGTGGACTTCTACCTACAAATGAGCAGTTCTTC,CASRVSGLLPTNEQFF
13,TRBV30,TRBJ1-2,.,.,TGTGCCTGGAGTGTTAGACAGGTTTATGGCTACACCTTC,CAWSVRQVYGYTF
16,TRBV19,TRBJ2-7,.,TRBD2,TGTGCCAGTAGTATACAACTAGCGGGAACCTCCTACGAGCAGTACTTC,CASSIQLAGTSYEQYF
16,TRBV4-2,TRBJ1-1,.,.,TGTGCCAGCAGCCAAGTTGGGCAGGGGCGGAGGACTGAAGCTTTCTTT,CASSQVGQGRRTEAFF
20,TRBV5-4,TRBJ2-3,once,TRBD2,TGTGCCAGCAGCTTCAAAACCGGGACTAGCGGGAGGTATTCGACAGATACGCAGTATTTT,CASSFKTGTSGRYSTDTQYF
13,TRBV6-1,TRBJ2-7,.,.,TGTGCCAGCAGTACAGGACAGAAGTACGAGCAGTACTTC,CASSTGQKYEQYF
15,TRBV5-8,TRBJ1-2,once,.,TGTGCCAGCAGCCGGTCCGGGGTCGCTAACTATGGCTACACCTTC,CASSRSGVANYGYTF
15,TRBV11-2,TRBJ1-2,.,TRBD1,TGTGCCAGCAGCATATCCGGACAGGGGGCGGGAGGCTACACCTTC,CASSISGQGAGGYTF
15,TRBV5-4,TRBJ2-6,once,TRBD2,TGTGCCAGCAGCCAGACGGGAGGCGGGGCCAACGTCCTGACTTTC,CASSQTGGGANVLTF
17,TRBV5-1,TRBJ2-3,.,TRBD2,TGCGCCAGCAGCTTGGAGGCGGCTATAGCGGGGACAGATACGCAGTATTTT,CASSLEAAIAGTDTQYF
15,TRBV28,TRBJ2-5,.,TRBD2,TGTGCCAGCAGCACCCGAGGGGAGGGGAAAGAGACCCAGTACTTC,CASSTRGEGKETQYF
19,TRBV5-1,TRBJ1-1,few,TRBD1,TGCGCCAGCAGCTCAATGACCGGGACAGGGTACTCTAGGGACACTGAAGCTTTCTTT,CASSSMTGTGYSRDTEAFF
14,TRBV28,TRBJ2-4,.,TRBD2,TGTGCCAGCAGACCTAGCGGGACAGAGAACATTCAGTACTTC,CASRPSGTENIQYF
16,TRBV28,TRBJ2-3,.,TRBD2,TGTGCCAGCAGCTACGGGACTAGCGGGAGTTCAGATACGCAGTATTTT,CASSYGTSGSSDTQYF
15,TRBV5-4,TRBJ1-1,.,.,TGTGCCAGCAGCTTGGCCCAGGGAAGAAACACTGAAGCTTTCTTT,CASSLAQGRNTEAFF
16,TRBV7-2,TRBJ2-1,.,TRBD2,TGTGCCAGCAGCTCACGACTAGCGGGAGGGATAAATGAGCAGTTCTTC,CASSSRLAGGINEQFF